A single sample gave rise to the 5 T cell receptor beta chains below, sequenced in a study of blood T cell repertoires in COVID-19. The table came from immunoSEQ multiplex PCR; TCRdb's copy has only in-frame clones and leaves some out. The data contain some 120,000 clones, 82% of them seen just once; the ten biggest clones take up about 12%. Material: peripheral blood. All receptors derive from a human donor in a cohort sampled during active COVID-19.

Notes on this clone: Other DNA sequences in this specimen translate into the identical CDR3. The genes are TRBV3-1 (or the pseudogene TRBV3-2) and TRBJ2-5, with D hard to call. The CDR3 has 12 amino acids. Trimming took 0 bases from V and 4 from J, leaving 3 bases between them. The germline V gene encodes CDR1 LGHDT and CDR2 YNNKEL (reference sequence). The CDR3 spells CASSQDRETQYF. CDR3 DNA: TGTGCCAGCAGCCAAGACCGAGAGACCCAGTACTTC.

This sequence joins TRBV7-9 and TRBJ1-1; 7 bases align to TRBD1. This CDR3 is built from 18 residues. Germline V gives CDR1 SEHNR, CDR2 FQNEAQ (reference sequence). V gave up 2 bases and J gave up 1 base; unmatched junction bases: 13. The CDR3 sequence: CASSLRDEGGRPNTEAFF. CDR3 sequence (DNA): TGTGCCAGCAGCTTAAGAGACGAAGGGGGCAGACCGAACACTGAAGCTTTCTTT.

This clone is a singleton in its sample. V usage is TRBV19 and J usage is TRBJ2-7, with TRBD1 matching over 9 bases. The V gene end was trimmed by 3 bases and the J gene end by 3 bases; junction bases not matched to a gene: 0. Germline lookup yields CDR1 LNHDA and CDR2 SQIVND (reference sequence). CDR3 length equals 13 residues. CDR3 protein: CASSMTGGYEQYF. The CDR3 nucleotides are TGTGCCAGTAGTATGACAGGGGGCTACGAGCAGTACTTC. Drawing the rest from reference TRBV19 and TRBJ2-7, the complete variable domain is DGGITQSPKYLFRKEGQNVTLSCEQNLNHDAMYWYRQDPGQGLRLIYYSQIVNDFQKGDIAEGYSVSREKKESFPLTVTSAQKNPTAFYLCASSMTGGYEQYFGPGTRLTVT.

This clone was observed a single time. The CDR3 sequence: CASSLATLQGRGETQYF. CDR3 coding DNA: TGCGCCAGCAGCTTGGCAACCCTACAGGGGCGCGGGGAGACCCAGTACTTC. The J gene is TRBJ2-5, the V gene TRBV5-1, with 7 bases fitting TRBD1. Germline assignment: CDR1 SGHRS and CDR2 YFSETQ. This CDR3 region has 17 residues. Trimming took 0 bases from V and 5 from J; bases not matched to a gene: 13. The full variable domain, completed using reference TRBV5-1 and TRBJ2-5, is KAGVTQTPRYLIKTRGQQVTLSCSPISGHRSVSWYQQTPGQGLQFLFEYFSETQRNKGNFPGRFSGRQFSNSRSEMNVSTLELGDSALYLCASSLATLQGRGETQYFGPGTRLLVL.

The gene calls are TRBV19 and TRBJ1-4, with D unclear. The ends were cut back, 4 bases at V and 7 bases at J, with 19 bases in the middle. Looked up from germline, CDR1 is LNHDA and CDR2 is SQIVND (reference sequence). CDR3 length: 16 amino acids. DNA of the CDR3: TGTGCCAGTAGTACCGACCGGGTCCCCCTGGCTGAAAAACTGTTTTTT. Its translation: CASSTDRVPLAEKLFF.